This T cell receptor (beta chain) was identified in a study of blood T cell repertoires in COVID-19. Profiled with immunoSEQ multiplex PCR; TCRdb holds only in-frame clones, not every one. Of some 210,000 clones listed, 70% to 90% were seen once; the top ten hold around 9.2%. The sequenced sample was PBMCs or T cells enriched from blood (not recorded which). The clonotype comes from a man aged 35-49 years who had recovered from COVID-19.

CDR3: CASNKQGSSTEAFF. CDR3 nucleotide sequence: TGTGCCAGCAATAAACAGGGATCGAGCACTGAAGCTTTCTTT. This chain links TRBV6-5 with TRBJ1-1; perhaps TRBD1 as D (6 bases). Germline assignment: CDR1 MNHEY and CDR2 SVGAGI. Trimming left V 7 bases short and J 4 bases short, with 16 bases between. CDR3 size: 14 residues.